This TCR beta chain is from a study of CD8 T cells in Susac syndrome. The CDR3 has 15 amino acids. The V end was cut by 0 bases, the J end by 0 bases, with 10 bases between. Germline V gene sequence: CDR1 SGHRS, CDR2 YFSETQ. Reverse transcription of about 0.45 to 1 ug RNA was performed with random hexamers. Each CDR3 protein gets one entry after TCRdb re-called the immunoSEQ multiplex PCR reads with MiXCR. The table includes around 270,000 distinct CDR3 sequences, 70% to 90% detected once. The TCR sequence derives from a human donor with multiple sclerosis. This sequence joins TRBV5-1 and TRBJ2-7; D is possibly TRBD2 (5 bases). Sequenced input: CD8+ T cells from PBMCs. This CDR3 is CASSLVDLFSYEQYF. In DNA form, the CDR3 reads TGCGCCAGCAGCTTGGTGGACTTATTCTCCTACGAGCAGTACTTC.